The rows below give T cell receptor beta chains drawn from one sample of a study of shared clonotypes between healthy human individuals. Repertoires were generated with immunoSEQ multiplex PCR, while TCRdb's copy carries only in-frame clones and drops some. Of about 600,000 clones listed, around 80% are singletons. Source material: PBMCs. The receptor source for this set is a woman aged 40 to 50 in good health. Some clones in this sample may be carry-over from other donors' samples. CDR3s include the opening cysteine and the closing phenylalanine or tryptophan.

j_call v_call cdr3_aa
TRBJ1-2 TRBV19 CASSTAGGNGYTF
TRBJ2-6 TRBV18 CASSPRGVAGSSGANVLTF
TRBJ1-2 TRBV9 CASGVVPGTYGYTF
TRBJ2-2 TRBV19 CASSIADGGELFF
TRBJ2-3 TRBV7-3 CASSTGLAPDTQYF
TRBJ2-7 TRBV5-4 CASSLGAAAYEQYF
TRBJ2-3 TRBV10-3 CAIRSSGLDTQYF
TRBJ2-3 TRBV5-6 CASSLLASGSTDTQYF
TRBJ2-3 TRBV4-1 CASSQDRWVRTDTQYF
TRBJ2-7 TRBV19 CASSIGSGSTREQYF
TRBJ2-7 TRBV6-1 CASSEWQTYEQYF
TRBJ2-1 TRBV7-2 CASSWRGTGEGNEQFF
TRBJ1-2 TRBV11-2 CASSLEGTGGIYGYTF
TRBJ1-3 TRBV5-6 CASSLGTPGYTGNTIYF
TRBJ2-7 TRBV29-1 CSVGGSGSYEQYF
TRBJ1-5 TRBV5-4 CASSRGQNQPQHF
TRBJ2-4 TRBV6-6 CASNAPGPQNIQYF
TRBJ2-2 TRBV29-1 CSAKPGQGRTGELFF
TRBJ2-5 TRBV29-1 CSVIAGGGETQYF
TRBJ2-7 TRBV2 CASSDQAYEQYF
TRBJ1-2 TRBV28 CASRLMGPNYGYTF
TRBJ2-3 TRBV28 CASSKQGPQTDTQYF
TRBJ1-6 TRBV6-5 CASRGTGGRSPLHF
TRBJ2-1 TRBV7-9 CASSLKYAGDNNEQFF
TRBJ1-2 TRBV19 CASSAWQHTDYGYTF
TRBJ2-5 TRBV11-2 CASSPKGLAGVGETQYF
TRBJ2-5 TRBV2 CATGLERETQYF
TRBJ2-5 TRBV4-1 CASRSQTSGQETQYF
TRBJ2-1 TRBV19 CASSTTSGSYNEQFF
TRBJ2-2 TRBV14 CASSQELAGAGELFF
TRBJ2-5 TRBV9 CASSVTGGGPETQYF
TRBJ2-1 TRBV28 CASSRTTYNEQFF
TRBJ1-4 TRBV30 CAWNSGGEKLFF
TRBJ1-1 TRBV21-1 CASRLPWTGAFEAFF
TRBJ2-3 TRBV18 CASSPPADTQYF
TRBJ2-1 TRBV7-9 CASSPLTSGRAYNEQFF
TRBJ2-2 TRBV6-5 CASSSNTGELFF
- TRBV28 CASRRPGQGTSYEQYF
TRBJ2-7 TRBV4-1 CASSQEGSRQYRRYEQYF
TRBJ1-4 TRBV15 CASSSGTGLYEKLFF
TRBJ2-5 TRBV28 CASSPPLAARAQYF
TRBJ1-2 TRBV7-8 CASSQPGRPKDGYTF
TRBJ2-6 TRBV28 CASTVEWGAGANVLTF
TRBJ2-7 TRBV11-2 CASSPTSGTYEQYF
TRBJ1-5 TRBV6-1 CASGGQGISNQPQHF
TRBJ2-1 TRBV2 CASRRGTGGYNEQFF
TRBJ2-1 TRBV2 CASSGTTLSNEQFF
TRBJ2-5 TRBV19 CASSNRGRGDEETQYF
TRBJ2-1 TRBV7-2 CASSLGVNHEQFF
TRBJ2-5 TRBV14 CASSPRLVETQYF
TRBJ2-7 TRBV7-3 CASSLTGRWSDEQYF
TRBJ2-2 TRBV7-8 CASSPHGLAANTGELFF
TRBJ2-1 TRBV4-2 CASSQVLAALDEQFF
TRBJ2-3 TRBV7-2 CASSPLPAGASTDTQYF